What follows describes a single T cell receptor beta chain. The source of the sample is a study of blood T cell repertoires in COVID-19. Study-level information: Material from acute and convalescent COVID-19 was sourced from the United States, Italy and Spain. T cells, B-cell-depleted T cells, or PBMCs supplied cDNA or gDNA.

Participant ages covered roughly 18 to 89 years across 25 or so US areas. Under the authors' procedure: Amplification of reference gene primers was used by the study to estimate nucleated cell counts. Some clones are missing from TCRdb's copy, which holds only in-frame ones; the method was immunoSEQ multiplex PCR. V and J calls and clone size are as listed in that table; D and trimming were resolved from the DNA. The sample shows around 250,000 clones, about 87% of them seen only once. Sequenced input: PBMCs or T cells enriched from blood (not recorded which). The source of this sequence is a woman aged 40-49 years with acute COVID-19.

This chain's CDR3 is CASSLARTEFNSPLHF. The CDR3 DNA follows: TGTGCCAGCAGCTTAGCCCGGACAGAATTTAATTCACCCCTCCACTTT. The chain joins TRBV7-6 to TRBJ1-6, with D perhaps matching TRBD1 (6 bases). The CDR3 is made up of 16 amino acids. Trimming pared 0 bases from V and 6 bases from J, leaving 12 bases between. Per the germline V gene, CDR1 is SGHVS and CDR2 is FNYEAQ.